A single sample gave rise to the 27 T cell receptor beta chains below, sequenced in a study of blood T cell repertoires in COVID-19. The data were produced by immunoSEQ multiplex PCR, yet TCRdb's version contains in-frame clones alone and is incomplete. In the table there are 200,000 to 300,000 clones, 65% to 85% of which are singletons. The sequencing input was peripheral blood. The origin of the receptors is a woman aged 80 or over with acute or convalescent COVID-19.

V and J are TRBV6-6 and TRBJ2-1; 11 positions agree with TRBD2. Losses at the gene ends were 6 bases for V and 2 bases for J; bases not matched to a gene: 3. The CDR3 has 15 amino acids. Germline lookup yields CDR1 MNHNY and CDR2 SVGAGI (reference sequence). The CDR3 region is CASSLAGGPYNEQFF. The DNA for the CDR3 is TGTGCCAGCAGCTTAGCGGGGGGGCCCTACAATGAGCAGTTCTTC.

The chain joins TRBV6-5 to TRBJ1-4, with 9 bases fitting TRBD1. This CDR3 spans 13 amino acids. Germline V gene lookup returns CDR1 MNHEY and CDR2 SVGAGI. Trimming removed 11 bases from V and 8 bases from J; junction bases left unmatched: 9. The DNA of the CDR3 is TGTGCCTCTTTGGGACAGGGTTCGGAAAAACTGTTTTTT. Translated, it gives CASLGQGSEKLFF.

This clone was seen more than once but under ten times. The chain joins TRBV2 to TRBJ1-6, with TRBD1 identical over 7 bases. Germline assignment: CDR1 SNHLY and CDR2 FYNNEI. This CDR3 region has 14 residues. V gave up 2 bases and J gave up 7 bases; unmatched junction bases: 2. CDR3 protein: CASSERGRNSPLHF. The CDR3 nucleotides read TGTGCCAGCAGTGAAAGGGGGCGGAATTCACCCCTCCACTTT.

The chain combines TRBV5-5 with TRBJ2-6, with a tentative D call TRBD1 (6 bases). Germline loops: CDR1 SGHKS, CDR2 YYEKEE (reference sequence). V lost 0 bases and J 2 bases, leaving 9 bases between the germline ends. The CDR3 loop spans 16 amino acids. CDR3 DNA: TGTGCCAGCAGCTTGGACGGGACACCTGGGGCCAACGTCCTGACTTTC. It codes for CASSLDGTPGANVLTF.

V and J are TRBV7-8 and TRBJ2-1; weak D call: TRBD1 (5 bases). The CDR3 is 15 amino acids. Germline loops: CDR1 SGHVS, CDR2 FQNEAQ. V lost 5 bases and J 4 bases, leaving 15 bases between the germline ends. DNA for the CDR3: TGTGCCAGCAGCCCTGTAAGGGGCACATACAATGAGCAGTTCTTC. It encodes CASSPVRGTYNEQFF. Variable domain in full (rest from reference TRBV7-8 and TRBJ2-1): GAGVSQSPRYKVAKRGQDVALRCDPISGHVSLFWYQQALGQGPEFLTYFQNEAQLDKSGLPSDRFFAERPEGSVSTLKIQRTQQEDSAVYLCASSPVRGTYNEQFFGPGTRLTVL.

This clone appeared once. The rearrangement joins TRBV19 to TRBJ2-1; D remains unclear. Germline assignment: CDR1 LNHDA and CDR2 SQIVND (reference sequence). Trimming pared 5 bases from V and 4 bases from J, leaving 12 bases between. This CDR3 has 14 amino acids. For the CDR3, the DNA is TGTGCCAGTAGTTATCACAGAGAATACAATGAGCAGTTCTTC. As protein: CASSYHREYNEQFF.

The V call is TRBV21-1, the J call TRBJ1-1; the table's D call of TRBD1 was not tested on the DNA. TRBV21-1 is designated a pseudogene. This CDR3 region has 18 residues. CDR3 sequence reads: CASSKPRGGLQMNTEAFF. Written as DNA, the CDR3 is TGTGCCAGCAGCAAACCCCGTGGGGGCCTTCAAATGAACACTGAAGCTTTCTTT.

The CDR3 loop is CASSERLVSSYNEQFF. The CDR3 region has the DNA TGTGCCAGTAGTGAAAGACTGGTTAGCTCCTACAATGAGCAGTTCTTC. The chain couples TRBV19 to TRBJ2-1; D is unresolved. The V end lost 5 bases, the J end lost 0 bases, and 14 bases lay between the germline ends. Germline CDR1 reads LNHDA; CDR2 reads SQIVND (reference sequence). This CDR3 contains 16 residues.

The CDR3 sequence is CASSLAGGIYNEQFF. The CDR3 DNA reads as TGTGCCAGCAGCTTGGCAGGAGGGATATACAATGAGCAGTTCTTC. The chain uses TRBV5-4 and TRBJ2-1; D perhaps matches TRBD2 (6 bases). Germline-derived CDR1 and CDR2 are SGHNT and YYREEE (reference sequence). This CDR3 has 15 amino acids. Trimming took off 0 bases at V and 4 bases at J, with 11 bases between the two ends. The whole variable domain, remainder taken from reference TRBV5-4 and TRBJ2-1, is ETGVTQSPTHLIKTRGQQVTLRCSSQSGHNTVSWYQQALGQGPQFIFQYYREEENGRGNFPPRFSGLQFPNYSSELNVNALELDDSALYLCASSLAGGIYNEQFFGPGTRLTVL.

The gene calls are TRBV18 and TRBJ2-7, with TRBD1 matching 9 bases. J gave up 0 bases and V 3 bases, and 3 bases lay outside the gene matches. This CDR3 comprises 15 residues. Germline loops: CDR1 KGHSH, CDR2 LQKENI. This CDR3 is CASSPDRGSSYEQYF. The CDR3 nucleotides read TGTGCCAGCTCACCTGACAGGGGGAGCTCCTACGAGCAGTACTTC.

This chain uses TRBV15 with TRBJ1-1, with D perhaps matching TRBD1 (5 bases). CDR3 length equals 15 residues. V shed 1 base and J shed 5 bases, with 14 bases lying between them. CDR1 is LNHNV and CDR2 is YYDKDF in the germline V gene (reference sequence). This CDR3 reads CATSRGGGVRTEAFF. For the CDR3, the DNA is TGTGCCACCAGCAGAGGGGGAGGGGTTCGGACTGAAGCTTTCTTT.

There are a few counts of this clone. The gene calls are TRBV5-1 and TRBJ2-7; 8 positions match TRBD1. Germline values: CDR1 SGHRS, CDR2 YFSETQ. The CDR3 is 14 amino acids. V was pared by 4 bases and J by 4 bases, with 7 bases of the junction left unmatched. The CDR3 nucleotides are TGCGCCAGCAGCGCCCGACAGGGGAGGTACGAGCAGTACTTC. Residues: CASSARQGRYEQYF.

This rearrangement joins TRBV6-4 to TRBJ2-3; the D gene is possibly TRBD1 (6 bases). Looked up from germline, CDR1 is MRHNA and CDR2 is SNTAGT. Trimming left V 6 bases short and J 2 bases short, with 12 bases between. The CDR3 loop spans 14 amino acids. Here the CDR3 reads CASRDPGATDTQYF. For the CDR3, the DNA is TGTGCCAGCAGAGATCCAGGGGCCACAGATACGCAGTATTTT.

V is TRBV3-1 (or the pseudogene TRBV3-2) and J is TRBJ2-3; TRBD1 might be the D (6 bases). This CDR3 contains 15 residues. CDR1 and CDR2 from the germline V gene are LGHDT and YNNKEL (reference sequence). Trimming shortened V by 2 bases and J by 3 bases, and 12 bases separated the two germline ends. The CDR3 DNA follows: TGTGCCAGCAGCCAATCTGGTCAGGGGACAGATACGCAGTATTTT. Residues: CASSQSGQGTDTQYF.

The chain combines TRBV27 with TRBJ2-1; D uncertain. The length of the CDR3 is 13 residues. With 5 bases removed from V and 2 bases from J, the gap between germline ends came to 7 bases. Germline V CDR1 and CDR2: MNHEY, SMNVEV (reference sequence). The CDR3 sequence is CASSLATYNEQFF. As DNA, the CDR3 is TGTGCCAGCAGTCTTGCTACCTACAATGAGCAGTTCTTC.

The chain couples TRBV10-3 to TRBJ2-1, with 8 positions matching TRBD2. The CDR3 contains 17 residues. The germline V gene encodes CDR1 ENHRY and CDR2 SYGVKD. The trim removed 0 bases at V and 0 bases at J, leaving 4 bases unmatched. CDR3 protein: CAISESGGTSSYNEQFF. The CDR3 DNA reads TGTGCCATCAGTGAGTCGGGGGGGACTAGCTCCTACAATGAGCAGTTCTTC.

This chain uses TRBV11-2 with TRBJ2-7; D is unclear. This CDR3 contains 11 residues. V shed 3 bases and J shed 6 bases, with 6 bases lying between them. Germline CDR1 is SGHAT and CDR2 is FQNNGV. The CDR3, as DNA: TGTGCCAGCAGCTTTTCATCCGAGCAGTACTTC. Protein product: CASSFSSEQYF.

The chain uses TRBV5-1 and TRBJ2-3, with TRBD1 matching over 8 bases. The V and J ends lost 7 bases and 5 bases, in that order; junction bases with no gene match: 9. This CDR3 spans 14 amino acids. Germline loops: CDR1 SGHRS, CDR2 YFSETQ. The CDR3: CASSLDRAIDTQYF. The CDR3, as DNA: TGCGCCAGCTCCCTGGACAGGGCGATAGATACGCAGTATTTT.

V and J are TRBV27 and TRBJ2-1; 9 bases align to TRBD1. V was pared by 5 bases and J by 1 base, with 3 bases of the junction left unmatched. CDR1 and CDR2 (germline): MNHEY, SMNVEV (reference sequence). CDR3 length: 15 amino acids. The chain's CDR3 is CASSPGQGSYNEQFF. CDR3 DNA: TGTGCCAGCAGTCCGGGACAGGGTTCCTACAATGAGCAGTTCTTC.

This chain joins TRBV5-1 and TRBJ2-3, with TRBD1 identical over 11 bases. Unmatched junction bases numbered 8, after V lost 3 bases and J lost 5 bases. Germline V gene sequence: CDR1 SGHRS, CDR2 YFSETQ. This CDR3 is 16 amino acids long. The CDR3 DNA reads TGCGCCAGCAGCTGGGGGGACAGGGGGTTTGAAGATACGCAGTATTTT. Translated: CASSWGDRGFEDTQYF.

The V gene is TRBV5-5, the J gene TRBJ2-3, with TRBD2 as a possible D gene (5 bases). Trimming took off 7 bases at V and 2 bases at J, with 14 bases between the two ends. From germline, CDR1 is SGHKS and CDR2 YYEKEE (reference sequence). The CDR3 is made up of 14 amino acids. The CDR3 nucleotides are TGTGCCAGCCTGTTCGGGATATCCACAGATACGCAGTATTTT. This codes for CASLFGISTDTQYF.

This clone was observed a few times. The V and J genes are TRBV27 and TRBJ1-6; D uncertain. The V end lost 6 bases, the J end lost 3 bases, and 6 bases lay between the germline ends. Germline CDR1 is MNHEY and CDR2 is SMNVEV (reference sequence). The CDR3 runs 13 residues. CDR3 sequence: CASRADYNSPLHF. CDR3 bases: TGTGCCAGCAGGGCCGACTATAATTCACCCCTCCACTTT.

This clone was seen more than once but under ten times. This sequence joins TRBV10-3 and TRBJ2-6; TRBD2 is a possible D gene (6 bases). CDR1 is ENHRY and CDR2 is SYGVKD in the germline V gene. This CDR3 spans 17 amino acids. V lost 2 bases, J lost 0 bases, and 11 bases lay in between. CDR3 nucleotide sequence: TGTGCCATCAGTGAGGGGGGACTGATCTCTGGGGCCAACGTCCTGACTTTC. It is translated as CAISEGGLISGANVLTF.

The gene calls are TRBV18 and TRBJ1-3, with TRBD1 as a possible D gene (5 bases). There are 19 residues in the CDR3. CDR1 and CDR2 from the germline V gene are KGHSH and LQKENI. The V end was cut by 2 bases, the J end by 0 bases, with 20 bases between. The chain's CDR3 is CASSPSDGAAGRSGNTIYF. The CDR3 nucleotides read TGTGCCAGCTCACCATCGGACGGGGCGGCGGGGCGCTCTGGAAACACCATATATTTT.

This chain links TRBV12-3 or TRBV12-4 with TRBJ1-5; D not certain. CDR3 size: 12 residues. Trimming removed 6 bases at V and 4 bases at J, with 7 bases between. Here the CDR3 DNA reads TGTGCCAGCAGAATAACTAATCAGCCCCAGCATTTT. This gives the protein CASRITNQPQHF.

The chain combines TRBV19 with TRBJ1-1; tentative D call: TRBD1 (5 bases). This CDR3 spans 14 amino acids. Between the trimmed V and J ends, which lost 1 base and 3 bases, there was a span of 9 bases. From germline, CDR1 is LNHDA and CDR2 SQIVND (reference sequence). CDR3 in DNA: TGTGCCAGTAGTATAGCCGGACAAGACACTGAAGCTTTCTTT. Amino acid sequence: CASSIAGQDTEAFF.

In nucleotides, the CDR3 is TGTGCCAGCAGTGACATACTAGCGGAAGAGACCCAGTACTTC. Its translation: CASSDILAEETQYF. This chain uses TRBV2 with TRBJ2-5, with 8 bases that match TRBD2. The CDR3 loop spans 14 amino acids. The germline gives CDR1 SNHLY, CDR2 FYNNEI. J gave up 3 bases and V 3 bases, and 3 bases lay outside the gene matches.